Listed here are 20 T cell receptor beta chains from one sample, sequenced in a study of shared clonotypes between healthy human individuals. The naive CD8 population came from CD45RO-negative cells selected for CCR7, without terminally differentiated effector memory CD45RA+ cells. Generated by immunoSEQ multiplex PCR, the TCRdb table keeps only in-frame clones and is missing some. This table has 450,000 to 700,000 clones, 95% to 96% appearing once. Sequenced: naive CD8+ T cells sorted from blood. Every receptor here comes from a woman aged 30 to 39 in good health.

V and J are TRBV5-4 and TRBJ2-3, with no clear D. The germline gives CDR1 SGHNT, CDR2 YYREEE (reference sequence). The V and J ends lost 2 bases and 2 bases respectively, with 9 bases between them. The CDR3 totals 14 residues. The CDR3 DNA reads TGTGCCAGCAGCTTTGGGCAGGCCACAGATACGCAGTATTTT. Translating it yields CASSFGQATDTQYF. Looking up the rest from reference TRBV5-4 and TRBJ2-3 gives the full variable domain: ETGVTQSPTHLIKTRGQQVTLRCSSQSGHNTVSWYQQALGQGPQFIFQYYREEENGRGNFPPRFSGLQFPNYSSELNVNALELDDSALYLCASSFGQATDTQYFGPGTRLTVL.

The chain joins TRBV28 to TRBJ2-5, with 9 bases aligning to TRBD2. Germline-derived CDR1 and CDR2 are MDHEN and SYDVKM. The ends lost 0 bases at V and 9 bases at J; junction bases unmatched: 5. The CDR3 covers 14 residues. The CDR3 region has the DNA TGTGCCAGCAGTTTATGGCGGGAGGGTGTGTCCCAGTACTTC. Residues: CASSLWREGVSQYF.

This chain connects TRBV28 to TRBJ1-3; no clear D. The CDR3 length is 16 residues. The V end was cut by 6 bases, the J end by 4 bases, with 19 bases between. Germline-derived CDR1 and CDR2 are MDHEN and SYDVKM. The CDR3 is CASRRLVPVPGNTIYF. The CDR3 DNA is TGTGCCAGCAGGCGGTTAGTCCCCGTCCCCGGAAACACCATATATTTT.

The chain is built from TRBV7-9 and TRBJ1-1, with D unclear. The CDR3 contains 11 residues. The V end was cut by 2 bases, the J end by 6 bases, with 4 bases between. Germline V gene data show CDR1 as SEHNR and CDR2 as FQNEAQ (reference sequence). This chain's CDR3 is CASSLTPEAFF. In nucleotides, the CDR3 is TGTGCCAGCAGCTTAACTCCTGAAGCTTTCTTT.

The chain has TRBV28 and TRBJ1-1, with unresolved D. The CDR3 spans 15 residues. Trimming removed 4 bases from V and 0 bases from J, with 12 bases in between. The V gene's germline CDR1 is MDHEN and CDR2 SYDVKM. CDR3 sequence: CASSSPQELNTEAFF. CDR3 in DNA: TGTGCCAGCAGTTCCCCCCAAGAACTGAACACTGAAGCTTTCTTT.

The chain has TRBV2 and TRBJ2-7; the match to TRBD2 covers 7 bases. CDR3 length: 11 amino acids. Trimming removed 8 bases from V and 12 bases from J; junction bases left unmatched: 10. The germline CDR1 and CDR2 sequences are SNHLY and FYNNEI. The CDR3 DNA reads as TGTGCCAGCCTCTGGGGCGGGAGATCGTACTTC. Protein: CASLWGGRSYF.

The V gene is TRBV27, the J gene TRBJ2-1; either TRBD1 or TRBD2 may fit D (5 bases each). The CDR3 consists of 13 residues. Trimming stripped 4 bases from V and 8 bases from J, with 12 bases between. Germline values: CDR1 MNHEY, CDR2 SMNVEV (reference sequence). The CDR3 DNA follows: TGTGCCAGCAGTTCGGGGCTCGGATATGAGCAGTTCTTC. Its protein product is CASSSGLGYEQFF.

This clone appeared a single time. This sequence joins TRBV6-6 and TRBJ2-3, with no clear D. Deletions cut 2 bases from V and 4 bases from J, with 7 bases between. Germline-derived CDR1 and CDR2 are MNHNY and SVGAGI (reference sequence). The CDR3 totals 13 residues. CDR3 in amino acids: CASSYGGADTQYF. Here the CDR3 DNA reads TGTGCCAGCAGTTACGGCGGTGCAGATACGCAGTATTTT.

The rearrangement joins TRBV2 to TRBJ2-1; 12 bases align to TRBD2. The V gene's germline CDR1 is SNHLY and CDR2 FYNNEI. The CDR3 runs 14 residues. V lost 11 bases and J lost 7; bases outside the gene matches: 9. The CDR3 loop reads CAGSKLAGGNEQFF. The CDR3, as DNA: TGTGCCGGAAGCAAACTAGCGGGAGGTAATGAGCAGTTCTTC.

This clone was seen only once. CDR3 DNA sequence: TGTGCCAGTAGTTCTAGCGGGATTGCCGGGGAGCTGTTTTTT. It specifies CASSSSGIAGELFF. The V and J genes are TRBV19 and TRBJ2-2; the match to TRBD2 covers 9 bases. Trimming removed 5 bases from V and 6 bases from J; junction bases left unmatched: 4. Germline CDR1 LNHDA, CDR2 SQIVND (reference sequence). The length of the CDR3 is 14 residues.

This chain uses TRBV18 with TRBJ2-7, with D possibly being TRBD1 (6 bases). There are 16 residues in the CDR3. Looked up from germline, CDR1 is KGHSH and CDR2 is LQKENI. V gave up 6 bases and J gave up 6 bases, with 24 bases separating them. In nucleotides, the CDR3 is TGTGCCAGCTCTCCAGGGGACCGCCGGCCCGCTTTCGAGCAGTACTTC. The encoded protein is CASSPGDRRPAFEQYF.

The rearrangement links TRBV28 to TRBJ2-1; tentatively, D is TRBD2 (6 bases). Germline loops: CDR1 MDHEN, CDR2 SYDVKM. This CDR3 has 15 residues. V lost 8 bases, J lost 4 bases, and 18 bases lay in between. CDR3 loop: CASSFLAETYNEQFF. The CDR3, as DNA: TGTGCCAGCTCGTTCTTAGCGGAAACTTACAATGAGCAGTTCTTC.

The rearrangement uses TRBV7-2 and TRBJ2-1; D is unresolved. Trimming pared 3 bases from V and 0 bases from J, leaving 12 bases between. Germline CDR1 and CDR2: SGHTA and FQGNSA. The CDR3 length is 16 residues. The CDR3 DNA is TGTGCCAGCAGCTTGCATTGGCAAAGCTCCTACAATGAGCAGTTCTTC. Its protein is CASSLHWQSSYNEQFF.

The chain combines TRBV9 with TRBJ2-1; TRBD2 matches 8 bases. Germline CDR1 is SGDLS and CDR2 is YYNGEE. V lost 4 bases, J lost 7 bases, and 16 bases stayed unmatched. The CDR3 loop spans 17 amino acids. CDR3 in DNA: TGTGCCAGCAGCCCCCATCGGGGGGGAGCTGTCCGAAATGAGCAGTTCTTC. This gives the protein CASSPHRGGAVRNEQFF.

The chain's CDR3 is CASSEAGESTHLEQFF. The DNA of the CDR3 is TGTGCCAGCAGTGAAGCGGGGGAGTCTACCCATCTTGAGCAGTTCTTC. The gene calls are TRBV2 and TRBJ2-1, with D perhaps matching TRBD1 or TRBD2 (5 bases each). V was cut by 0 bases and J by 9 bases, with 18 bases left in between. Germline V gives CDR1 SNHLY, CDR2 FYNNEI. The CDR3 loop spans 16 amino acids.

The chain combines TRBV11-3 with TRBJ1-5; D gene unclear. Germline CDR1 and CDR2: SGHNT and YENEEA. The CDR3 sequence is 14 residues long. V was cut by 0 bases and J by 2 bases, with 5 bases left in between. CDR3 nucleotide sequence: TGTGCCAGCAGCTTAGAGGCCGGCAATCAGCCCCAGCATTTT. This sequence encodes CASSLEAGNQPQHF.

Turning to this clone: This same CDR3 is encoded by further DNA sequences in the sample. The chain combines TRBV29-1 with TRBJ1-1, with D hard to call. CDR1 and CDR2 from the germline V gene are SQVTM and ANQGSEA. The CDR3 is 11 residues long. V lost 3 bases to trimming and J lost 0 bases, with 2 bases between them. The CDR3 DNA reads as TGCAGCGTTGAGCTGAACACTGAAGCTTTCTTT. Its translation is CSVELNTEAFF.

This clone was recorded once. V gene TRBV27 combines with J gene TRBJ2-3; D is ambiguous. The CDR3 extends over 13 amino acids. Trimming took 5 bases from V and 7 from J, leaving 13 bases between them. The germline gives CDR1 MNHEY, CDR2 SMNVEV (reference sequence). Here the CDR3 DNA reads TGTGCCAGCAGTACTCTACCACAGAATACGCAGTATTTT. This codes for CASSTLPQNTQYF.

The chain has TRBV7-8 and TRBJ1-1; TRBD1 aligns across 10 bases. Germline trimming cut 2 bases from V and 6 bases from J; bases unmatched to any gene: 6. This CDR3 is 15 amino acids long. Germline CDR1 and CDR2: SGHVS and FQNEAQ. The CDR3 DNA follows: TGTGCCAGCAGCTTACGGACAGGGGGTGGGCCTGAAGCTTTCTTT. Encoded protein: CASSLRTGGGPEAFF.

The CDR3 here is CALGDYGYTF. CDR3 DNA: TGTGCCTTGGGGGATTATGGCTACACCTTC. The genes are TRBV7-9 and TRBJ1-2, with D possibly being TRBD1 (5 bases). Trimming cost V 11 bases and J 5 bases, with 9 bases left between them. Per germline, CDR1 SEHNR and CDR2 FQNEAQ (reference sequence). The CDR3 loop spans 10 amino acids.